This T cell receptor beta chain originates from a study of read filtering for tumor transcriptome and immune sequencing. The overall study: Transcriptome libraries were built from DNase-treated RNA. RNA-seq yielded only about 80 to 1,400 TCR reads, IR-seq about 3.5 to 11 million.

This clonotype was recorded many times. Molecular barcoded adaptors covering alpha/delta and beta/gamma chains were used on approximately 400 ng RNA. TCRdb independently ran MiXCR on the reads; one entry per CDR3 protein. The sample has about 23,000 distinct CDR3 sequences, about an eighth seen once. This CDR3 has 15 residues. In germline, CDR1 is SEHNR, CDR2 FQNEAQ (reference sequence). What was sequenced was a population of CD138-negative cells sorted from bone marrow. This receptor was identified in a donor aged 40 or older with multiple myeloma. The V gene is TRBV7-9, the J gene TRBJ2-3; D is unclear. CDR3 bases: TGTGCTGTCACGTTAGAACTGATATACACAGATACGCAGTATTTT. Amino acids: CAVTLELIYTDTQYF.